The entry below describes one TCR beta chain. This specimen comes from a study of T cell responses to AZD1222 COVID-19 vaccine. The repertoire was sequenced with immunoSEQ multiplex PCR; TCRdb's copy has only in-frame clones and lacks some. The sample shows 120,000 to 150,000 clones, about 82% of them seen only once. This CDR3 comprises 18 residues. The J segment lost 0 bases and the V segment lost 5 bases, leaving 10 bases of the junction unmatched. Germline V lookup: CDR1 SGHAT, CDR2 FQNNGV. The chain couples TRBV11-2 to TRBJ2-6, with 7 bases identical to TRBD1. Sample: peripheral blood, taken 28 days after the second AZD1222 dose. This clonotype originated in an adult who received the AZD1222 COVID-19 vaccine. CDR3 DNA: TGTGCCAGCAGCCCGATGGCCTCAGGGGGCTCTGGGGCCAACGTCCTGACTTTC. Translating it yields CASSPMASGGSGANVLTF.